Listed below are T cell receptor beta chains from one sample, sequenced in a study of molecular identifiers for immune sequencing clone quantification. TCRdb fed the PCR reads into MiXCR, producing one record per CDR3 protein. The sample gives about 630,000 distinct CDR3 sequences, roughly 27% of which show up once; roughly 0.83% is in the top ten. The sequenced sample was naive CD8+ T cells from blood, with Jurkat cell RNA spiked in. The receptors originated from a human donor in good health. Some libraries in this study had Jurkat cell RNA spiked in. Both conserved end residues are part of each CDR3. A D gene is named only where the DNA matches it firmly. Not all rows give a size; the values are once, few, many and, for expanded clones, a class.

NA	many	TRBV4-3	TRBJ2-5	CASSQALGDPETQYF	TGCGCCAGCAGCCAAGCCTTAGGAGATCCAGAGACCCAGTACTTC
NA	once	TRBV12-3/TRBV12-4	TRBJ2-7	CASSLGGGGPSYEQYF	TGTGCCAGCAGTTTAGGAGGCGGGGGCCCATCCTACGAGCAGTACTTC
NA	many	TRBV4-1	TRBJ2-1	CASSQDMREQFF	TGCGCCAGCAGCCAAGATATGAGAGAGCAGTTCTTC
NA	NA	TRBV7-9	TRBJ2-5	CASSSTDYQETQYF	TGTGCCAGCAGCTCGACGGATTACCAAGAGACCCAGTACTTC
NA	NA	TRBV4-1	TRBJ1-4	CASSWAPRNEKLFF	TGCGCCAGCAGCTGGGCCCCGAGGAATGAAAAACTGTTTTTT
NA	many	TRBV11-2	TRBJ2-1	CASSSRDLGPDEQFF	TGTGCCAGCAGCTCCAGAGACCTGGGTCCCGATGAGCAGTTCTTC
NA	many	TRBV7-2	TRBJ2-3	CASSPRGGYGDTQYF	TGTGCCAGCAGCCCCCGGGGCGGGTATGGAGATACGCAGTATTTT
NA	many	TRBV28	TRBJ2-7	CASSDRTSSYEQYF	TGTGCCAGCAGTGACCGGACAAGCTCCTACGAGCAGTACTTC
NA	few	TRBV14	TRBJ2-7	CASSQGIRYYEQYF	TGTGCCAGCAGCCAAGGGATCCGGTACTACGAGCAGTACTTC
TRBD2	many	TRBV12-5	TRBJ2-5	CASASGGGEETQYF	TGTGCTAGTGCCTCGGGAGGGGGGGAAGAGACCCAGTACTTC
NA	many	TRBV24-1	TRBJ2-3	CATSEGTSSTDTQYF	TGTGCCACCAGTGAGGGGACGTCTAGCACAGATACGCAGTATTTT
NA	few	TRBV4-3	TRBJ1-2	CASSQDRGVRYGYTF	TGCGCCAGCAGCCAAGATCGGGGGGTGAGGTATGGCTACACCTTC
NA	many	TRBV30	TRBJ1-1	CAWREGAYTEAFF	TGTGCCTGGAGAGAAGGGGCGTACACTGAAGCTTTCTTT
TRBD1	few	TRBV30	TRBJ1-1	CAWSVFWDREIANTEAFF	TGTGCCTGGAGTGTATTTTGGGACAGGGAGATTGCGAACACTGAAGCTTTCTTT
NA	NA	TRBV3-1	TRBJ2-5	CASSQVSEGSVQYF	TGTGCCAGCAGCCAAGTCTCTGAGGGGTCGGTCCAGTACTTC
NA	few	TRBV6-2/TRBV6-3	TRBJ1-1	CASSTTVLNTEAFF	TGTGCCAGCAGTACGACAGTATTGAACACTGAAGCTTTCTTT
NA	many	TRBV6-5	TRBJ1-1	CASSSSPGLGTEAFF	TGTGCCAGCAGTTCAAGCCCAGGGCTGGGCACTGAAGCTTTCTTT
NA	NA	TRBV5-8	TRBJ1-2	CASSLSGYTF	TGTGCCAGCAGCTTAAGTGGCTACACCTTC
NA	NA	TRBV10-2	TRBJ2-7	CASRIERYEQYF	TGCGCCAGCAGGATTGAACGCTACGAGCAGTACTTC
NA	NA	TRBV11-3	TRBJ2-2	CASSLVGGRTNTGELFF	TGTGCCAGCAGCTTAGTAGGCGGCAGGACGAACACCGGGGAGCTGTTTTTT
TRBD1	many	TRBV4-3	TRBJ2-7	CASSQVTGAEQYF	TGCGCCAGCAGCCAAGTGACAGGGGCCGAGCAGTACTTC
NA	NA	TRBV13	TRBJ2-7	CASGLTGTHEQYF	TGTGCCAGCGGCTTAACAGGGACGCACGAGCAGTACTTC
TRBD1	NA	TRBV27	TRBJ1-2	CASSPRQGSYGYTF	TGTGCCAGCAGTCCACGACAGGGAAGCTATGGCTACACCTTC
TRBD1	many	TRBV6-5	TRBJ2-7	CASSWDRGMYEQYF	TGTGCCAGCAGCTGGGACAGGGGGATGTACGAGCAGTACTTC
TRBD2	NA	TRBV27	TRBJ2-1	CASSPLAAYNEQFF	TGTGCCAGCAGTCCCCTAGCGGCATACAATGAGCAGTTCTTC
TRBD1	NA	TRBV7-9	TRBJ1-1	CASSIGQGASEAFF	TGTGCCAGCAGCATCGGACAGGGGGCCTCTGAAGCTTTCTTT
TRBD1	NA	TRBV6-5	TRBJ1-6	CASSYGDRGTNSPLHF	TGTGCCAGCAGTTACGGGGACAGGGGGACAAATTCACCCCTCCACTTT
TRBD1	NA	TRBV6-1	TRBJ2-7	CASWDSVYEQYF	TGTGCCAGCTGGGACAGTGTCTACGAGCAGTACTTC
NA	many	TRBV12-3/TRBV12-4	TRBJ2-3	CASTLMSGGPDVPTDTQYF	TGTGCCAGCACCCTCATGTCCGGGGGGCCGGACGTTCCGACAGATACGCAGTATTTT
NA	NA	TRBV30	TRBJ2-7	CAWIQTGSYEQYF	TGTGCCTGGATCCAGACGGGCTCCTACGAGCAGTACTTC
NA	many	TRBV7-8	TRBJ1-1	CASSPGWGNTEAFF	TGTGCCAGCAGCCCAGGGTGGGGGAACACTGAAGCTTTCTTT
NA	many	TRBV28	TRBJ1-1	CASSLFSKNTEAFF	TGTGCCAGCAGTTTGTTTTCCAAGAACACTGAAGCTTTCTTT
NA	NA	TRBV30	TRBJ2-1	CACPDSLEQFF	TGTGCCTGCCCGGACAGCCTCGAGCAGTTCTTC
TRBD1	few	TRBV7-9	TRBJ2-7	CASSHTTGDEQYF	TGTGCCAGCAGCCATACGACAGGGGACGAGCAGTACTTC
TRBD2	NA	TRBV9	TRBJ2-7	CASSVGEAGGEQYF	TGTGCCAGCAGCGTAGGAGAGGCGGGGGGTGAGCAGTACTTC
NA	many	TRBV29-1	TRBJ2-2	CSVVETGELFF	TGCAGCGTAGTTGAAACCGGGGAGCTGTTTTTT
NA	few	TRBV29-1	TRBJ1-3	CSVAVSGNTIYF	TGCAGCGTTGCCGTCTCTGGAAACACCATATATTTT
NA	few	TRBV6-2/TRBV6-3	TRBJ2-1	CASSRTLIYNEQFF	TGTGCCAGCAGTCGGACTCTCATCTACAATGAGCAGTTCTTC
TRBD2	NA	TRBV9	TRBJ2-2	CASSVGPGGTNTGELFF	TGTGCCAGCAGCGTAGGTCCCGGGGGGACGAACACCGGGGAGCTGTTTTTT
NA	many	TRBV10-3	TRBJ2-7	CAISESTRHYEQYF	TGTGCCATCAGTGAGTCGACCCGCCACTACGAGCAGTACTTC
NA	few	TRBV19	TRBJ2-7	CASSIAPGEYEQYF	TGTGCCAGTAGTATAGCCCCAGGGGAATACGAGCAGTACTTC
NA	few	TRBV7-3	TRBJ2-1	CASSPTGAYNEQFF	TGTGCCAGCAGCCCGACGGGGGCTTACAATGAGCAGTTCTTC
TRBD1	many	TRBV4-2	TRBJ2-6	CASSQGQGVGANVLTF	TGTGCCAGCAGCCAAGGACAGGGGGTCGGGGCCAACGTCCTGACTTTC
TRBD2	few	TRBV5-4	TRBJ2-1	CASSPGLGANEQFF	TGTGCCAGCAGCCCTGGACTAGGAGCCAATGAGCAGTTCTTC
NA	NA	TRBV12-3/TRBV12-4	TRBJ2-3	CTSSPLPGITDTQYF	TGTACCAGCAGTCCCCTGCCAGGGATCACAGATACGCAGTATTTT
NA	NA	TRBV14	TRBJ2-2	CASSREAGFTGELFF	TGTGCCAGCAGCCGAGAGGCCGGGTTCACCGGGGAGCTGTTTTTT
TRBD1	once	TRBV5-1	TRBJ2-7	CASSHPPGGLYEQYF	TGCGCCAGCAGCCACCCCCCAGGGGGCCTCTACGAGCAGTACTTC
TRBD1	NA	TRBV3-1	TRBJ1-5	CASSRQGYQPQHF	TGTGCCAGCAGCCGACAGGGGTATCAGCCCCAGCATTTT
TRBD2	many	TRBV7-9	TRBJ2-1	CASSLIAGGLDEQFF	TGTGCCAGCAGCCTGATAGCGGGGGGGCTGGATGAGCAGTTCTTC
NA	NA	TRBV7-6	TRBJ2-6	CASSSARVSGANVLTF	TGTGCCAGCAGCTCCGCTAGGGTCTCTGGGGCCAACGTCCTGACTTTC
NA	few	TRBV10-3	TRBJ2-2	CATRDPTNTGELFF	TGTGCCACCCGGGACCCAACGAACACCGGGGAGCTGTTTTTT
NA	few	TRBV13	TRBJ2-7	CASSINRDHLYEQYF	TGTGCCAGCAGTATTAACCGGGACCACCTCTACGAGCAGTACTTC
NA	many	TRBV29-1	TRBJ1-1	CSVEAGATEAFF	TGCAGCGTTGAGGCAGGGGCCACTGAAGCTTTCTTT
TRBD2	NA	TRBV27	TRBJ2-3	CASSLTLAGGPDTQYF	TGTGCCAGCAGTTTAACCCTAGCGGGAGGGCCGGATACGCAGTATTTT
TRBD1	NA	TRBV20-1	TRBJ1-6	CSALQGYNSPLHF	TGCAGTGCCCTACAGGGGTATAATTCACCCCTCCACTTT
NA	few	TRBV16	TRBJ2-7	CASSQVTGTIYEQYF	TGTGCCAGCAGCCAAGTCACAGGGACTATCTACGAGCAGTACTTC
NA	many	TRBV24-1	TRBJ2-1	CATSDWVEYNEQFF	TGTGCCACCAGTGATTGGGTTGAATACAATGAGCAGTTCTTC
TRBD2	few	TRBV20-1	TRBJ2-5	CSAREAERGPGETQYF	TGCAGTGCTAGAGAGGCTGAGCGGGGGCCGGGGGAGACCCAGTACTTC
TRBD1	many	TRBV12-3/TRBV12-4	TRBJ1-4	CASSPGTGVSATNEKLFF	TGTGCCAGCAGTCCCGGGACAGGGGTCAGTGCAACTAATGAAAAACTGTTTTTT